This passage covers 17 T cell receptor beta chains from one sample sequenced in a study of CD8+ T cells in alopecia areata. Sequencing used cDNA as its template, made by extracting RNA and reverse transcribing it. This table comes from immunoSEQ multiplex PCR, and its TCRdb copy is limited to in-frame clones, with some not included. The top ten clones hold approximately 1.3% of a sample with about 190,000 clones, 50% to 70% of them seen once. Treatment indicated: oral pan-JAK inhibitor, 5-10 mg twice daily. The source material was CD4+ T cells sorted from blood, sampled between weeks 47 and 50, from a patient treated with tofacitinib. Receptors were obtained from a human donor with alopecia areata.

The sample holds a few counts of this clone. In nucleotides, the CDR3 is TGTGCCAGCACGTCAACCCCAGGGATGCAGTACTTC. Its protein is CASTSTPGMQYF. This sequence joins TRBV25-1 and TRBJ2-7; D might be TRBD1 (5 bases). There are 12 residues in the CDR3. V shed 7 bases and J shed 9 bases, with 16 bases lying between them. Germline V gene data show CDR1 as MGHDK and CDR2 as SYGVNS.

The rearrangement links TRBV14 to TRBJ2-5; tentatively, D is TRBD1 (5 bases). V was trimmed by 5 bases and J by 5 bases, leaving 12 bases between them. Germline CDR1 is SGHDN and CDR2 is FVKESK. This CDR3 spans 13 amino acids. The CDR3 DNA follows: TGTGCCAGCAGCGAGCCAGGGCTCGAGACCCAGTACTTC. Its protein is CASSEPGLETQYF.

The chain combines TRBV25-1 with TRBJ1-5; no definite D call. Trimming removed 5 bases at V and 4 bases at J, with 18 bases between. The CDR3 runs 16 residues. Germline values: CDR1 MGHDK, CDR2 SYGVNS. The CDR3 DNA reads TGTGCCAGCAGTCCTCCGGGGTCCACATTTAATCAGCCCCAGCATTTT. Its translation is CASSPPGSTFNQPQHF.

This clone was seen only a few times. CDR3 sequence reads: CASSQPGTNLADTQYF. The DNA for the CDR3 is TGTGCCAGCAGCCAACCGGGAACCAACCTAGCAGATACGCAGTATTTT. V is TRBV14 and J is TRBJ2-3, with D perhaps TRBD2 (5 bases). The germline V gene has CDR1 SGHDN and CDR2 FVKESK. CDR3 length equals 16 residues. Trimming took 2 bases from V and 4 from J, leaving 16 bases between them. Based on the CDR3 plus reference TRBV14 and TRBJ2-3, the full variable domain is EAGVTQFPSHSVIEKGQTVTLRCDPISGHDNLYWYRRVMGKEIKFLLHFVKESKQDESGMPNNRFLAERTGGTYSTLKVQPAELEDSGVYFCASSQPGTNLADTQYFGPGTRLTVL.

The chain employs TRBV7-2 and TRBJ1-6; 7 nucleotides align to TRBD1. This CDR3 has 15 amino acids. The germline CDR1 and CDR2 sequences are SGHTA and FQGNSA. The junction had 13 bases not matched to a gene; V was cut back by 7 bases and J by 10 bases. The CDR3 spells CASNLPGQVNSPLHF. The CDR3 region has the DNA TGTGCCAGCAACCTTCCTGGACAGGTGAACTCACCCCTCCACTTT.

In this sample, this clone turned up a few times. The chain uses TRBV29-1 and TRBJ2-5; the match to TRBD1 covers 9 bases. Germline CDR1 SQVTM, CDR2 ANQGSEA. The V and J ends lost 6 bases and 1 base, in that order; junction bases with no gene match: 3. This CDR3 region has 13 residues. The CDR3 sequence is CSVGQGPQETQYF. Here the CDR3 DNA reads TGCAGCGTAGGACAGGGGCCCCAAGAGACCCAGTACTTC.

The chain recombines TRBV5-6 with TRBJ2-1; 7 nucleotides line up with TRBD2. The germline V gene encodes CDR1 SGHDT and CDR2 YYEEEE. The CDR3 covers 12 residues. With 3 bases clipped from V and 8 bases from J, the junction kept 2 bases outside the gene matches. The DNA of the CDR3 is TGTGCCAGCAGCTCGACTAGCCATGAGCAGTTCTTC. Residues: CASSSTSHEQFF.

Note on this clone: Other DNA sequences in this specimen translate into the identical CDR3. V gene TRBV6-1 combines with J gene TRBJ2-1; 13 bases agree with TRBD2. CDR1 is MNHNS, CDR2 SASEGT, per germline. After removal of 4 bases from V and 0 bases from J, the junction contained 0 bases not matched to a gene. This CDR3 has 16 residues. The CDR3 DNA reads as TGTGCCAGCAGTGGGACTAGCGGGGGCTCCTACAATGAGCAGTTCTTC. Amino acid sequence: CASSGTSGGSYNEQFF.

The J gene is TRBJ1-2, the V gene TRBV4-1; 8 positions agree with TRBD1. In germline, CDR1 is MGHRA, CDR2 YSYEKL. The CDR3 is 14 residues long. V gave up 4 bases and J gave up 6 bases; unmatched junction bases: 7. CDR3: CASSPDRVAHGYTF. CDR3 DNA sequence: TGCGCCAGCAGCCCGGACAGGGTGGCTCATGGCTACACCTTC.

This clone has only a few counts. CDR3 bases: TGTGCCAGCAGTGTCCACCCACAGGGGATTAAAGAGGGCTACACCTTC. This codes for CASSVHPQGIKEGYTF. The chain uses TRBV7-9 and TRBJ1-2, with TRBD1 matching over 7 bases. V lost 6 bases and J lost 8; bases outside the gene matches: 18. Germline V gene sequence: CDR1 SEHNR, CDR2 FQNEAQ (reference sequence). The CDR3 covers 16 residues.

This CDR3 is CASTLGQPNQPQHF. In nucleotides, the CDR3 is TGTGCCAGTACCCTGGGACAGCCTAATCAGCCCCAGCATTTT. The rearrangement links TRBV19 to TRBJ1-5; TRBD1 matches at 7 bases. The ends lost 7 bases at V and 4 bases at J; junction bases unmatched: 7. CDR3 length: 14 amino acids. Germline loops: CDR1 LNHDA, CDR2 SQIVND (reference sequence).

The chain recombines TRBV29-1 with TRBJ1-5; unclear D gene. Germline loops: CDR1 SQVTM, CDR2 ANQGSEA. Deletions cut 7 bases from V and 1 base from J, with 11 bases between. This CDR3 is built from 13 residues. Here the CDR3 reads CSAQRSSNQPQHF. The CDR3 bases are TGCAGCGCCCAACGGTCCAGCAATCAGCCCCAGCATTTT. Drawing the rest from reference TRBV29-1 and TRBJ1-5, the complete variable domain is SAVISQKPSRDICQRGTSLTIQCQVDSQVTMMFWYRQQPGQSLTLIATANQGSEATYESGFVIDKFPISRPNLTFSTLTVSNMSPEDSSIYLCSAQRSSNQPQHFGDGTRLSIL.

Notes on this clone: The junction departs from the called germline gene at one end, perhaps through a read error. V gene TRBV5-1 combines with J gene TRBJ1-1; 7 bases align to TRBD1. CDR1 and CDR2 (germline): SGHRS, YFSETQ. This CDR3 comprises 17 residues. This CDR3 reads CASRLVDFGTANTEAFF. The CDR3 nucleotides read TGCGCCAGCAGATTGGTGGATTTCGGGACAGCGAACACTGAAGCTTTCTTT. Based on the CDR3 plus reference TRBV5-1 and TRBJ1-1, the full variable domain is KAGVTQTPRYLIKTRGQQVTLSCSPISGHRSVSWYQQTPGQGLQFLFEYFSETQRNKGNFPGRFSGRQFSNSRSEMNVSTLELGDSALYLCASRLVDFGTANTEAFFGQGTRLTVV.

V and J are TRBV25-1 and TRBJ2-5; 10 bases match TRBD1. J gave up 3 bases and V 6 bases, and 7 bases lay outside the gene matches. Germline values: CDR1 MGHDK, CDR2 SYGVNS. The length of the CDR3 is 15 residues. The CDR3, as DNA: TGTGCCAGCAGGGACAGGGGGGACTTCAAAGAGACCCAGTACTTC. Encoded protein: CASRDRGDFKETQYF.

The rearrangement uses TRBV4-3 and TRBJ1-2; D might be TRBD1 (6 bases). The CDR3 totals 15 residues. The ends were cut back, 0 bases at V and 6 bases at J, with 14 bases in the middle. Germline V gives CDR1 LGHNA, CDR2 YSLEER. The CDR3 nucleotides read TGCGCCAGCAGCCAAGAGGACCGGGGGGCTGATGGCTACACCTTC. Its protein is CASSQEDRGADGYTF.

A few counts support this clone. This rearrangement joins TRBV10-3 to TRBJ2-5; possible D gene TRBD2, 7 bases. Trimming removed 10 bases from V and 2 bases from J, with 14 bases in between. There are 13 residues in the CDR3. The germline V gene has CDR1 ENHRY and CDR2 SYGVKD. CDR3 bases: TGTGCCACGGGGGGCCAGAGGCAAGAGACCCAGTACTTC. As protein: CATGGQRQETQYF.

This clone was detected a few times. The chain combines TRBV6-1 with TRBJ2-7; D remains ambiguous. V lost 6 bases, J lost 4 bases, and 13 bases lay in between. The CDR3 consists of 13 residues. Germline V gives CDR1 MNHNS, CDR2 SASEGT. This CDR3 reads CASRDRVGYEQYF. Here the CDR3 DNA reads TGTGCCAGCAGGGACCGCGTAGGTTACGAGCAGTACTTC.